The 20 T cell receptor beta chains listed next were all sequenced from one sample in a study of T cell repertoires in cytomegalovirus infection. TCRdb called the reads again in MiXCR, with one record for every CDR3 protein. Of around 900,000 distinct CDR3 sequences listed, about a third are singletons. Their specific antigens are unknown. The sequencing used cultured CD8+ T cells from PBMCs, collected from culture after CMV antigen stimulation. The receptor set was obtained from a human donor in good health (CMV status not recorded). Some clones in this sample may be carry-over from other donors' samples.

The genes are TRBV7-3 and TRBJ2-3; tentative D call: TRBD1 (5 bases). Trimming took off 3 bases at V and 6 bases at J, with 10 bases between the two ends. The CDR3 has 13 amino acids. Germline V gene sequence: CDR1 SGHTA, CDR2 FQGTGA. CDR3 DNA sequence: TGTGCCAGCAGCTTCCAGGGTTTCGATACGCAGTATTTT. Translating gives CASSFQGFDTQYF.

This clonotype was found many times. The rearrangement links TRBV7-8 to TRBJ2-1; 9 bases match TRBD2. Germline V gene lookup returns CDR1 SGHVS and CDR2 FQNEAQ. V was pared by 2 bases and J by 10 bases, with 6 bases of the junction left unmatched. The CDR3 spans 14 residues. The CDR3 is CASSLSGGYLEQFF. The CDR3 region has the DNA TGTGCCAGCAGCTTAAGCGGGGGGTACTTAGAGCAGTTCTTC.

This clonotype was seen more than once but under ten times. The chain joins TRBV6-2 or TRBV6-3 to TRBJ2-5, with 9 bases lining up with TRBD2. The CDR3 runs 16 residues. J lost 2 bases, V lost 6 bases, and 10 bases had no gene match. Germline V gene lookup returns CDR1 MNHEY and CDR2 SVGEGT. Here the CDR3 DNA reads TGTGCCAGCAGCCCAGGGACTAGCCTCAGACAAGAGACCCAGTACTTC. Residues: CASSPGTSLRQETQYF.

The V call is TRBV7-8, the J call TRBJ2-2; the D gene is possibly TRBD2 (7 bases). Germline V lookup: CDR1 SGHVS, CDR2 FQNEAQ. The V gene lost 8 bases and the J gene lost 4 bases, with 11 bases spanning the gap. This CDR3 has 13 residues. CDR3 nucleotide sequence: TGTGCCAGCCGGCGGGGGCCCACCGGGGAGCTGTTTTTT. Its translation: CASRRGPTGELFF.

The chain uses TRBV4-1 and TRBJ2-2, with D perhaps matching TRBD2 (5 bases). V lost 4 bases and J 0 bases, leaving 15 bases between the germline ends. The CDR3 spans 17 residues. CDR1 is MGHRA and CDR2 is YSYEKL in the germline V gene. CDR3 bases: TGCGCCAGCAGCCCGATCGACTACAGCGCGAACACCGGGGAGCTGTTTTTT. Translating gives CASSPIDYSANTGELFF.

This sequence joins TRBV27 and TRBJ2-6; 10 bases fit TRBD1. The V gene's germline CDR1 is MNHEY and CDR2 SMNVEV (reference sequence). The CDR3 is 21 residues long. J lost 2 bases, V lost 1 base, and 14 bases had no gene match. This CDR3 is CASSLWSAPGQGETGANVLTF. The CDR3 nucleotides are TGTGCCAGCAGTTTATGGTCTGCCCCCGGACAGGGGGAAACTGGGGCCAACGTCCTGACTTTC.

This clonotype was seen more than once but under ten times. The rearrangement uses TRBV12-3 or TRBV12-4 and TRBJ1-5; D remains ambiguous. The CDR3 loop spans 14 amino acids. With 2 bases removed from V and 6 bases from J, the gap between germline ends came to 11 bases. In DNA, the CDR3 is TGTGCCAGCAGTTTAAACGGCCCGAGTCAGCCCCAGCATTTT. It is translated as CASSLNGPSQPQHF.

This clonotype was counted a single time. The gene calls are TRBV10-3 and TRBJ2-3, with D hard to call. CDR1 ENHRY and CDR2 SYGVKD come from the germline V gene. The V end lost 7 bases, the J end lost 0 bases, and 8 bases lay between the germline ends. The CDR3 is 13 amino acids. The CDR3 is CAIISTSTDTQYF. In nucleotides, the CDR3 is TGTGCCATCATCAGTACTAGCACAGATACGCAGTATTTT.

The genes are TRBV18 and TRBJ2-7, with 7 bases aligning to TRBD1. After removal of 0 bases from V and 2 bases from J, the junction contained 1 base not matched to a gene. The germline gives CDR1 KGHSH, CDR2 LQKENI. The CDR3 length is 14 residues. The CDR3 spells CASSPPTGTYEQYV. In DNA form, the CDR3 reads TGTGCCAGCTCACCACCGACAGGGACCTACGAGCAGTACGTC.

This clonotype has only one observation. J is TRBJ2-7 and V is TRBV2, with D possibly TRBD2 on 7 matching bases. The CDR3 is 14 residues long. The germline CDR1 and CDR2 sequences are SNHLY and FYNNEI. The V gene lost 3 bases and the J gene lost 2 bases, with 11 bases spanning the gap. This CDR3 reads CASSDGGAPYEQYV. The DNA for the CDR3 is TGTGCCAGCAGTGATGGGGGGGCCCCCTACGAGCAGTACGTC.

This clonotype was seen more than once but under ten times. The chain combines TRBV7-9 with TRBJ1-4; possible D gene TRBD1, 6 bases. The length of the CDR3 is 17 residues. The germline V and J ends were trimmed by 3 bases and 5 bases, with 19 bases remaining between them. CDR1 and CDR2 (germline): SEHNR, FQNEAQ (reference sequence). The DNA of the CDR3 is TGTGCCAGCAGCTTTAGACCGGACAGAAACGAAAATGAAAAACTGTTTTTT. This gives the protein CASSFRPDRNENEKLFF.

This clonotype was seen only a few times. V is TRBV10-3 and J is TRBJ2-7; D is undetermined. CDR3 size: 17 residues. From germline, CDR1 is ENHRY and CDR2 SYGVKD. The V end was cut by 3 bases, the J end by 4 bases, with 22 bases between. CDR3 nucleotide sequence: TGTGCCATCAGTGACTCCATAGGGTCAGGTGGGTGGTACGAGCAGTACTTC. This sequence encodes CAISDSIGSGGWYEQYF.

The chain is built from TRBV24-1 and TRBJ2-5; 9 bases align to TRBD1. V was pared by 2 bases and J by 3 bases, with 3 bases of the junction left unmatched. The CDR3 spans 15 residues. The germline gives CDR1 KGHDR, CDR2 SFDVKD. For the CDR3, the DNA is TGTGCCACCAGTGATTCGGACAGGGGTGAAGAGACCCAGTACTTC. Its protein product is CATSDSDRGEETQYF.

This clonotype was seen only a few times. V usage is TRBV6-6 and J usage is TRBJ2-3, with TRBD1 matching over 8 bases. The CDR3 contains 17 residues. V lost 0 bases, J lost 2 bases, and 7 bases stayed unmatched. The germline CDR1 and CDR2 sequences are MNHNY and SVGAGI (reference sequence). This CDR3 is CASSYSGGDRYTDTQYF. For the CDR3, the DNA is TGTGCCAGCAGTTACTCCGGAGGGGACAGGTACACAGATACGCAGTATTTT.

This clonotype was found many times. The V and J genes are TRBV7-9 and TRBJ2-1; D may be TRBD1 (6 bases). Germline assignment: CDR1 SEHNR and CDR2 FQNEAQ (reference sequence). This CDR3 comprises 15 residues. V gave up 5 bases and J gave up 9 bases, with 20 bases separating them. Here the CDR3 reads CASSDMVRGTPEQFF. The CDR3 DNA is TGTGCCAGCAGCGATATGGTAAGAGGGACACCTGAGCAGTTCTTC.

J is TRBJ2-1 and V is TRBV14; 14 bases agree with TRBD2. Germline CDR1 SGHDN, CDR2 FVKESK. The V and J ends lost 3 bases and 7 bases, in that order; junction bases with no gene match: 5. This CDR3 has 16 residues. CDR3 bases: TGTGCCAGCAGCCACCGACTAGCGGGGGGGCTTAATGAGCAGTTCTTC. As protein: CASSHRLAGGLNEQFF.

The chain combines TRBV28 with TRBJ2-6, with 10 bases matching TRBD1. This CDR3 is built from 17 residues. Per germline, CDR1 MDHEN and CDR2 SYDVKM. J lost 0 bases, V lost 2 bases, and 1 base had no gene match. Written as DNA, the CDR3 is TGTGCCAGCAGTTTAGGGGACAGGGGCTCTGGGGCCAACGTCCTGACTTTC. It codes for CASSLGDRGSGANVLTF.

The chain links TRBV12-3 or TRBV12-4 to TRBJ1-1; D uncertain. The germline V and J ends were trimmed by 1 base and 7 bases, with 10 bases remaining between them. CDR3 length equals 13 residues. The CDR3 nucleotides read TGTGCCAGCAGTTTAGAGCCCACCGTTGAAGCTTTCTTT. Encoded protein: CASSLEPTVEAFF.

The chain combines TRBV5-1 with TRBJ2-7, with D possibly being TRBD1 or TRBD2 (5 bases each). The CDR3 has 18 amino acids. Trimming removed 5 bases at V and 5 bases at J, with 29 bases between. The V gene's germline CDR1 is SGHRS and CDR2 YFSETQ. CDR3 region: CASSPRDGHSQSPHEQYF. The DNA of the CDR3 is TGCGCCAGCAGTCCACGGGACGGTCATTCCCAAAGCCCCCACGAGCAGTACTTC.

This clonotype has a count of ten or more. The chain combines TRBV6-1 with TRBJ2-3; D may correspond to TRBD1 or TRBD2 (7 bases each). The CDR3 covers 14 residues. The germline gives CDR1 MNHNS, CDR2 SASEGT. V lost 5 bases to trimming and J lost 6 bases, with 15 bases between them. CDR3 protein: CASSYWQGGDTQYF. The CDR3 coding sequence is TGTGCCAGCAGTTATTGGCAGGGGGGGGATACGCAGTATTTT.